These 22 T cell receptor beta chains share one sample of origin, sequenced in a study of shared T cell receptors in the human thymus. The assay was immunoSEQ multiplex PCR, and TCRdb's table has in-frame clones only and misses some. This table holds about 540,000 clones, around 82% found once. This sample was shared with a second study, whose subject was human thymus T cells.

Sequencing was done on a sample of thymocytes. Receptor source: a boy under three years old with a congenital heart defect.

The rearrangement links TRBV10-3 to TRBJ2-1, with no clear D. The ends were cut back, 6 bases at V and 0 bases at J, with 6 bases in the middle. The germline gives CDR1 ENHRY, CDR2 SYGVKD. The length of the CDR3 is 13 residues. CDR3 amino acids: CAIRFSSYNEQFF. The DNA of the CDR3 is TGTGCCATCAGGTTTAGCTCCTACAATGAGCAGTTCTTC.

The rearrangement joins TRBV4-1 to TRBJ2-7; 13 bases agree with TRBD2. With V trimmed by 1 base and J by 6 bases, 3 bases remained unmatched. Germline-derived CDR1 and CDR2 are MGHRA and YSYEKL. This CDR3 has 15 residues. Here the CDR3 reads CASSQGGLAGAEQYF. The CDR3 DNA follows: TGCGCCAGCAGCCAAGGAGGACTAGCGGGAGCCGAGCAGTACTTC.

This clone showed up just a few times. The CDR3 DNA reads as TGTGCCAGCAGCTTAGCGGTGGCGGGAGGGCCCTCGCGCGAGCAGTACTTC. This sequence encodes CASSLAVAGGPSREQYF. The chain combines TRBV7-9 with TRBJ2-7; 9 bases align to TRBD2. Looked up from germline, CDR1 is SEHNR and CDR2 is FQNEAQ (reference sequence). The CDR3 runs 17 residues. The V segment lost 0 bases and the J segment 6 bases; nucleotides outside the gene matches: 12.

CDR3 in DNA: TGCGCCAGCAGTCAACCGACGGGTTGCGGGACCCAGTACTTC. Its protein product is CASSQPTGCGTQYF. The chain joins TRBV23-1 to TRBJ2-5; D is undetermined. TRBV23-1 is recorded as an ORF, its role being uncertain. This CDR3 is built from 14 residues. Trimming took 2 bases from V and 7 from J, leaving 14 bases between them.

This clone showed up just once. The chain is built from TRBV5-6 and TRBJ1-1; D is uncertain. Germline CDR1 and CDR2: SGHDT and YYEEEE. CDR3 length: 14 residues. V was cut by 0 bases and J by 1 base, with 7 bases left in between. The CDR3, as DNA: TGTGCCAGCAGCTTGGACGGTCAGAACACTGAAGCTTTCTTT. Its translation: CASSLDGQNTEAFF.

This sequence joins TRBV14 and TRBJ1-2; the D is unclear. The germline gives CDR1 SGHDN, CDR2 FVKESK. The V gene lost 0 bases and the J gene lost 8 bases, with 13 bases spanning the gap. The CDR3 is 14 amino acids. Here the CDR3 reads CASSQEAATGGYTF. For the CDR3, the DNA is TGTGCCAGCAGCCAAGAGGCTGCGACGGGGGGCTACACCTTC.

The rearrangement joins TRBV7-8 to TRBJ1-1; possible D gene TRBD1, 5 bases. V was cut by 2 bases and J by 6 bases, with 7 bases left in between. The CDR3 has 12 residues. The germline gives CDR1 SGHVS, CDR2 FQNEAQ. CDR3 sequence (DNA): TGTGCCAGCAGCTTAACGGGGGCTGAAGCTTTCTTT. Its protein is CASSLTGAEAFF.

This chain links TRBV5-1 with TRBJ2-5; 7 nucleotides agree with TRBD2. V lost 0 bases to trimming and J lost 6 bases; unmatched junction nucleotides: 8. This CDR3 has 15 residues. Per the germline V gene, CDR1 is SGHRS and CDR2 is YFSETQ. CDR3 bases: TGCGCCAGCAGCTTGGCCGAACTAGCGTACCAGACCCAGTACTTC. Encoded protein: CASSLAELAYQTQYF.

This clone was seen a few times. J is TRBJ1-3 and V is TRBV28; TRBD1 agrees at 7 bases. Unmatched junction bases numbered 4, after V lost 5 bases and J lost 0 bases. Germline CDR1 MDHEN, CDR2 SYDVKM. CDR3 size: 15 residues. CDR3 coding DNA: TGTGCCAGCAGTCACGGGACAGTCTCTGGAAACACCATATATTTT. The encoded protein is CASSHGTVSGNTIYF.

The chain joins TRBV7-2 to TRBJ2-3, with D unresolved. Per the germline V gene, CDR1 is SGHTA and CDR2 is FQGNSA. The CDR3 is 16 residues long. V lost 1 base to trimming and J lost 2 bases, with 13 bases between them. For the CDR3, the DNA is TGTGCCAGCAGCTTAGAACTAAGTCCCCTCACAGATACGCAGTATTTT. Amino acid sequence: CASSLELSPLTDTQYF. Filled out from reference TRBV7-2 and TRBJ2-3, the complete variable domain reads GAGVSQSPSNKVTEKGKDVELRCDPISGHTALYWYRQSLGQGLEFLIYFQGNSAPDKSGLPSDRFSAERTGGSVSTLTIQRTQQEDSAVYLCASSLELSPLTDTQYFGPGTRLTVL.

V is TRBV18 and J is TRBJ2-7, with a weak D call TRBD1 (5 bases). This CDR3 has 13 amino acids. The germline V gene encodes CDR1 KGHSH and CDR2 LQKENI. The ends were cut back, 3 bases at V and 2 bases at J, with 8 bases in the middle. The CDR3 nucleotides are TGTGCCAGCTCACCTTCAGGGCCCTACGAGCAGTACTTC. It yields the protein CASSPSGPYEQYF.

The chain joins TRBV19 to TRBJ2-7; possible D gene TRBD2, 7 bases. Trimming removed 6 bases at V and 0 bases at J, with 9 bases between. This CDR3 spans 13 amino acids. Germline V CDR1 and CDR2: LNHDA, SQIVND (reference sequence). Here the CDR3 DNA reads TGTGCCAGTAGAGGGGGGGGCTCCTACGAGCAGTACTTC. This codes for CASRGGGSYEQYF.

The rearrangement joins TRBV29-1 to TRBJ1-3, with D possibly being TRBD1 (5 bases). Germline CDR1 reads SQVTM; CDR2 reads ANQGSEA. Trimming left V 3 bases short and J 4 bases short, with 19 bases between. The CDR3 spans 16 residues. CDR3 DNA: TGCAGCGTTGAGAAACCGTGGCAGGGCAGCGGAAACACCATATATTTT. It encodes CSVEKPWQGSGNTIYF.

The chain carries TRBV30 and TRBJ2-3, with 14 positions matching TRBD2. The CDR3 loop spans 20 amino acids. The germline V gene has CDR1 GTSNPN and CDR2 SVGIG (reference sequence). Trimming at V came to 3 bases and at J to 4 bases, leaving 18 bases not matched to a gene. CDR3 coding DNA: TGTGCCTGGAGGGGGGGACTAGCGGGAGAAAGTTACAGTGGGGCAGATACGCAGTATTTT. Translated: CAWRGGLAGESYSGADTQYF.

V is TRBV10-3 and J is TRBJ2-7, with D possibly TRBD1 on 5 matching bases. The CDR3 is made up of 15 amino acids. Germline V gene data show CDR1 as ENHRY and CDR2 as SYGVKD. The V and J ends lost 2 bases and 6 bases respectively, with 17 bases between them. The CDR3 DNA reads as TGTGCCATCAGTGAGGGCAGGGAAGCCCCGGGCGAGCAGTACTTC. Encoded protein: CAISEGREAPGEQYF.

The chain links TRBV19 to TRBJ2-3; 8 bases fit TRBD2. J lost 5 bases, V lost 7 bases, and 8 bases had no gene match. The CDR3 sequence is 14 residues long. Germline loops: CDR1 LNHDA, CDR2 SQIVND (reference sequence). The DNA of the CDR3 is TGTGCCAGTACCAATCAGCGGGAGAGAGATACGCAGTATTTT. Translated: CASTNQRERDTQYF. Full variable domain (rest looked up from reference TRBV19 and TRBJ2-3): DGGITQSPKYLFRKEGQNVTLSCEQNLNHDAMYWYRQDPGQGLRLIYYSQIVNDFQKGDIAEGYSVSREKKESFPLTVTSAQKNPTAFYLCASTNQRERDTQYFGPGTRLTVL.

The CDR3 nucleotides are TGTGCCAGCAGCAAAGGGGGCCCGGGGGGGGAGCAGTACTTC. Translating gives CASSKGGPGGEQYF. The rearrangement links TRBV7-2 to TRBJ2-7, with D maybe TRBD2 (8 bases). CDR3 length equals 14 residues. V was pared by 5 bases and J by 7 bases, with 18 bases between. From germline, CDR1 is SGHTA and CDR2 FQGNSA. Supplemented by reference TRBV7-2 and TRBJ2-7, the full variable domain reads GAGVSQSPSNKVTEKGKDVELRCDPISGHTALYWYRQSLGQGLEFLIYFQGNSAPDKSGLPSDRFSAERTGGSVSTLTIQRTQQEDSAVYLCASSKGGPGGEQYFGPGTRLTVT.

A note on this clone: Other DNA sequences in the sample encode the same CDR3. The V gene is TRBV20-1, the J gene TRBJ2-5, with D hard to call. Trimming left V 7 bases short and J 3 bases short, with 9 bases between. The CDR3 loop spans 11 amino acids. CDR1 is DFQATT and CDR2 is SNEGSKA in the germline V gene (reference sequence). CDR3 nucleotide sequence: TGCAGTGGCGGCGGAGAAGAGACCCAGTACTTC. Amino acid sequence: CSGGGEETQYF.

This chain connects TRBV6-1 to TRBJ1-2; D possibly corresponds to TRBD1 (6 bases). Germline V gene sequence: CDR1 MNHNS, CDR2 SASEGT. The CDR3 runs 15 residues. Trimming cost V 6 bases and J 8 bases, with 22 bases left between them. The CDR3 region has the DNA TGTGCCAGCAGCGAAAGTACAGGGATCAGGGGAGGCTACACCTTC. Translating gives CASSESTGIRGGYTF.

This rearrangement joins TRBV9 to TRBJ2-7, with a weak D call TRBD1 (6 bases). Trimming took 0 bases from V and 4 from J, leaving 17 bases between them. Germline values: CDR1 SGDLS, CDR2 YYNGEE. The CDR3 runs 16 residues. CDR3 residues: CASSVAPDREKYEQYF. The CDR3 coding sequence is TGTGCCAGCAGCGTAGCCCCGGACAGAGAGAAATACGAGCAGTACTTC.

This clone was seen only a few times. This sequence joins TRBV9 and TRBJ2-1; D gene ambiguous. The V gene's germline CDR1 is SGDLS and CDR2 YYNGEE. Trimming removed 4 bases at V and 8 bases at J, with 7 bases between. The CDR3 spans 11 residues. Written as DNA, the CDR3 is TGTGCCAGCAGCAATGGGCATGAGCAGTTCTTC. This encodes CASSNGHEQFF.

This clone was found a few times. CDR3 protein: CASSQDLGGRISGANVLTF. CDR3 in DNA: TGTGCCAGCAGCCAAGATCTAGGGGGCAGGATCTCTGGGGCCAACGTCCTGACTTTC. The V call is TRBV14, the J call TRBJ2-6; 7 bases match TRBD1. V was clipped by 0 bases and J by 0 bases; unmatched bases: 8. The CDR3 runs to 19 residues. Germline lookup yields CDR1 SGHDN and CDR2 FVKESK.